Each of the 15 T cell receptor beta chains below was sequenced from the same sample in a study of Graves' ophthalmopathy and Graves' hyperthyroidism. RNA transcripts were the template, and TCR beta CDR3 regions were amplified from them. Second-round multiplex PCR followed a first-round RT-PCR using HTBI primers. TCRdb reprocessed the multiplex PCR reads via MiXCR and lists one record per CDR3 protein. Among roughly 220,000 distinct CDR3 sequences listed, 45% were seen once. The sequenced sample was peripheral blood. The receptor source for this set is an adult man with Graves' ophthalmopathy.

The chain combines TRBV3-1 with TRBJ1-1; D remains unclear. The CDR3 runs 13 residues. V was clipped by 4 bases and J by 10 bases, with 16 bases between them. Germline V CDR1 and CDR2: LGHDT, YNNKEL (reference sequence). The CDR3 sequence is CASSPSATSGAFF. Here the CDR3 DNA reads TGTGCCAGCAGCCCTTCCGCCACCTCGGGAGCTTTCTTT. Full variable domain (outside the CDR3, taken from reference TRBV3-1 and TRBJ1-1): DTAVSQTPKYLVTQMGNDKSIKCEQNLGHDTMYWYKQDSKKFLKIMFSYNNKELIINETVPNRFSPKSPDKAHLNLHINSLELGDSAVYFCASSPSATSGAFFGQGTRLTVV.

The DNA for the CDR3 is TGCAGTGCCCCGGGTTCTAGGGGCGCCTACGAGCAGTACTTC. This sequence encodes CSAPGSRGAYEQYF. V usage is TRBV20-1 and J usage is TRBJ2-7; TRBD1 is a possible D gene (5 bases). V was cut by 6 bases and J by 2 bases, with 17 bases left in between. The CDR3 extends over 14 amino acids. The germline CDR1 and CDR2 sequences are DFQATT and SNEGSKA (reference sequence).

The V gene is TRBV5-1, the J gene TRBJ1-1, with D perhaps TRBD1 (6 bases). The CDR3 consists of 18 residues. CDR1 and CDR2 (germline): SGHRS, YFSETQ. V was cut by 5 bases and J by 6 bases, with 29 bases left in between. The CDR3 coding sequence is TGCGCCAGCAGGGGGTACGGGACAATGGAGGAAATGAGACCTGAAGCTTTCTTT. Translation gives CASRGYGTMEEMRPEAFF.

Comment on this clonotype: The junction differs from germline at one of its ends, possibly a read error. The J gene is TRBJ2-5, the V gene TRBV7-8; tentatively, D is TRBD2 (6 bases). This CDR3 spans 14 amino acids. Germline values: CDR1 SGHVS, CDR2 FQNEAQ. The CDR3 region is CASSQRSGQETQYF. In nucleotides, the CDR3 is TGCGCCAGCAGCCAACGTAGCGGACAAGAGACCCAGTACTTC.

The sample holds many counts of this clonotype. The rearrangement links TRBV15 to TRBJ1-2; 7 nucleotides align to TRBD1. With 0 bases clipped from V and 8 bases from J, the junction kept 9 bases outside the gene matches. Germline V gene lookup returns CDR1 LNHNV and CDR2 YYDKDF (reference sequence). The CDR3 contains 15 residues. The CDR3 coding sequence is TGTGCCACCAGCAGAGATCTAACAGGGGCGGGCGGCTACACCTTC. It codes for CATSRDLTGAGGYTF.

The chain combines TRBV29-1 with TRBJ2-7; 7 bases agree with TRBD1. The CDR3 length is 13 residues. Germline V gives CDR1 SQVTM, CDR2 ANQGSEA. With V trimmed by 5 bases and J by 0 bases, 4 bases remained unmatched. Here the CDR3 DNA reads TGCAGCGTTAAAGGGGGCGCCTCCTACGAGCAGTACTTC. It translates to CSVKGGASYEQYF.

This clonotype was detected a few times. The junction departs from germline at one end; a sequencing error may be responsible. The V and J genes are TRBV19 and TRBJ1-1; weak D call: TRBD1 (6 bases). The CDR3 sequence is 14 residues long. CDR1 is LNHDA and CDR2 is SQIVND in the germline V gene (reference sequence). The CDR3 bases are TGTGCCAGTAGTATAGGCGGGGGCGACACCGAAGCTTTCTTT. Translated, it gives CASSIGGGDTEAFF. Supplemented by reference TRBV19 and TRBJ1-1, the full variable domain reads DGGITQSPKYLFRKEGQNVTLSCEQNLNHDAMYWYRQDPGQGLRLIYYSQIVNDFQKGDIAEGYSVSREKKESFPLTVTSAQKNPTAFYLCASSIGGGDTEAFFGQGTRLTVV.

With regard to this clonotype: Since a much larger clone is just one base distant, this may be a read error. The V and J genes are TRBV2 and TRBJ1-4; D unclear. With 10 bases removed from V and 2 bases from J, the gap between germline ends came to 20 bases. The CDR3 is made up of 16 amino acids. The germline V gene has CDR1 SNHLY and CDR2 FYNNEI. This chain's CDR3 is CAIGESGPGTNEKLFF. Here the CDR3 DNA reads TGTGCCATCGGTGAGTCTGGACCTGGGACTAATGAAAAACTGTTTTTT.

The sample holds a few counts of this clonotype. A read error may produce the germline difference seen at one junction end. This chain uses TRBV10-3 with TRBJ1-6; D remains unclear. From germline, CDR1 is ENHRY and CDR2 SYGVKD. The CDR3 spans 15 residues. The CDR3 sequence is CASSYSHGSDSPLHF. The CDR3 coding sequence is TGTGCCAGCAGTTACTCCCACGGGTCGGATTCACCCCTCCACTTT.

The chain combines TRBV5-1 with TRBJ1-6; 7 positions match TRBD1. The CDR3 is 14 residues long. Germline V gene lookup returns CDR1 SGHRS and CDR2 YFSETQ. J lost 9 bases, V lost 4 bases, and 7 bases had no gene match. As DNA, the CDR3 is TGCGCCAGCAGCAAAGGGACAGTTGGTTCACCCCTCCACTTT. Its translation is CASSKGTVGSPLHF.

The chain links TRBV19 to TRBJ1-4; possible D gene TRBD1, 6 bases. The germline CDR1 and CDR2 sequences are LNHDA and SQIVND (reference sequence). V was clipped by 7 bases and J by 5 bases, with 20 bases between them. This CDR3 is 16 amino acids long. The CDR3, as DNA: TGTGCCAGTACCCCTGGGGCGGCAGGGGTAAATGAAAAACTGTTTTTT. Residues: CASTPGAAGVNEKLFF.

This clonotype was counted a single time. A single base separates this from a much larger clone, so it may be a read error. This chain links TRBV10-3 with TRBJ1-1; unclear D gene. Germline V CDR1 and CDR2: ENHRY, SYGVKD. The CDR3 spans 14 residues. This chain's CDR3 is CVSWGHRSSREAFF. CDR3 DNA sequence: TGTGTCAGCTGGGGTCATAGGAGCTCACGGGAAGCTTTCTTT.

The chain employs TRBV5-4 and TRBJ1-1; D uncertain. This CDR3 is built from 14 residues. The germline V gene encodes CDR1 SGHNT and CDR2 YYREEE (reference sequence). Between the trimmed V and J ends, which lost 4 bases and 1 base, there was a span of 11 bases. The CDR3 nucleotides read TGTGCCAGCAGCCCTTCCGCCAGGAACACTGAAGCTTTCTTT. Its translation is CASSPSARNTEAFF.

This clonotype was observed a handful of times. Compared with germline, one end of the junction differs, possibly owing to a read error. The chain recombines TRBV7-7 with TRBJ2-5; TRBD2 aligns across 8 bases. CDR3 length: 14 residues. In germline, CDR1 is SSHAT, CDR2 FNYEAQ (reference sequence). The CDR3 loop reads CASSLAGREETQYF. As DNA, the CDR3 is TGTGCTAGCAGCTTAGCGGGGCGGGAGGAGACCCAGTACTTC.

The chain carries TRBV7-9 and TRBJ2-5; 7 bases match TRBD1. The CDR3 loop spans 18 amino acids. CDR1 and CDR2 from the germline V gene are SEHNR and FQNEAQ (reference sequence). Trimming took 3 bases from V and 0 from J; bases not matched to a gene: 13. The CDR3 DNA reads as TGTGCCAGCAGCTTGTGGAGGTCAGGGGGTTTGTACCAAGAGACCCAGTACTTC. Amino acids: CASSLWRSGGLYQETQYF. The complete variable domain, with remaining parts taken from reference TRBV7-9 and TRBJ2-5, reads DTGVSQNPRHKITKRGQNVTFRCDPISEHNRLYWYRQTLGQGPEFLTYFQNEAQLEKSRLLSDRFSAERPKGSFSTLEIQRTEQGDSAMYLCASSLWRSGGLYQETQYFGPGTRLLVL.